This TCR beta chain was captured by sequencing in a study of cytotoxic CD8 clonotypes in ibrutinib-treated CLL. The method was immunoSEQ multiplex PCR; TCRdb's version includes in-frame clones alone and lacks a portion of them. Altogether about 50,000 clones are present, 54% being singletons, with the ten largest covering 20% to 30%. This clone was counted only a few times. What it binds is not known. Germline V gene data show CDR1 as LNHDA and CDR2 as SQIVND (reference sequence). V was clipped by 4 bases and J by 5 bases, with 11 bases between them. The CDR3 totals 13 residues. Study-wide points: At the start, clonality exceeded age-matched healthy donors and followed circulating CD8+ T-cell counts.

This clonotype was obtained from a human donor with chronic lymphocytic leukemia. The sequenced sample was PBMCs, obtained at disease progression, from a patient treated with ibrutinib. The chain links TRBV19 to TRBJ1-1; weak D call: TRBD1 (6 bases). The CDR3 loop reads CASSRQDGTEAFF. The DNA for the CDR3 is TGTGCCAGTAGTAGACAGGACGGGACTGAAGCTTTCTTT.